Sequencing of this T cell receptor (beta chain) was carried out in a study of a mutant IDH1 vaccine in newly diagnosed glioma. Overall study context: Sex among treated patients split around 62% male, about 40% female; mean age was approximately 38 years. Pretreatment consisted of radiotherapy, temozolomide, or both, with most receiving both.

Time point here: week 11, during vaccination. One vaccine dose held 300 ug of mutant IDH1 20-mer peptide and came with topical imiquimod. This clone was observed a few times. Its antigen remains unidentified. Germline loops: CDR1 SGHRS, CDR2 YFSETQ. Trimming took 4 bases from V and 4 from J, leaving 14 bases between them. The CDR3 sequence is 15 residues long. Produced via immunoSEQ multiplex PCR; TCRdb's table is partial and in-frame only. The sample holds 35,000 or so clones, 80% seen once. This TCR derives from a woman aged 25 to 39 with glioma. Some clones in this sample may be carry-over from other donors' samples. The sample was peripheral blood mononuclear cells (PBMCs), taken from a glioma patient whose treatment included an IDH1 peptide vaccine. V usage is TRBV5-1 and J usage is TRBJ1-4; the D gene is possibly TRBD1 (6 bases). The CDR3 is CASSHPGDGNEKLFF. The CDR3 bases are TGCGCCAGCAGCCACCCAGGGGATGGTAATGAAAAACTGTTTTTT. Combining the CDR3 with reference TRBV5-1 and TRBJ1-4 gives the whole variable domain KAGVTQTPRYLIKTRGQQVTLSCSPISGHRSVSWYQQTPGQGLQFLFEYFSETQRNKGNFPGRFSGRQFSNSRSEMNVSTLELGDSALYLCASSHPGDGNEKLFFGSGTQLSVL.